The 25 T cell receptor beta chains reported below all come from one sample, sequenced in a study of blood T cell repertoires in COVID-19. The table came from immunoSEQ multiplex PCR; TCRdb's copy has only in-frame clones and leaves some out. The repertoire holds under 350,000 clones, with around 89% as singletons. The sample consisted of peripheral blood. These receptors originate from a man aged 35-49 years with acute or convalescent COVID-19.

This chain uses TRBV28 with TRBJ2-1, with D possibly TRBD1 on 6 matching bases. The CDR3 has 16 amino acids. The ends were cut back, 4 bases at V and 7 bases at J, with 20 bases in the middle. From germline, CDR1 is MDHEN and CDR2 SYDVKM. The CDR3 sequence is CASSSLDQGRRNEQFF. In DNA, the CDR3 is TGTGCCAGCAGTTCTTTGGACCAGGGGCGAAGGAATGAGCAGTTCTTC.

The chain is built from TRBV4-2 and TRBJ2-1; TRBD1 agrees at 7 bases. Germline V CDR1 and CDR2: LGHNA, YNFKEQ. With 0 bases clipped from V and 10 bases from J, the junction kept 3 bases outside the gene matches. The CDR3 has 13 amino acids. CDR3 bases: TGTGCCAGCAGCCAAGATACGGACAGGGAGCAGTTCTTC. Translated, it gives CASSQDTDREQFF.

The chain couples TRBV27 to TRBJ1-2; 11 bases fit TRBD1. V was pared by 0 bases and J by 5 bases, with 5 bases of the junction left unmatched. The CDR3 is made up of 16 amino acids. Germline CDR1 is MNHEY and CDR2 is SMNVEV (reference sequence). Here the CDR3 reads CASSLSRTGGGYGYTF. Here the CDR3 DNA reads TGTGCCAGCAGTTTATCCCGGACAGGGGGCGGGTATGGCTACACCTTC.

The chain carries TRBV15 and TRBJ1-4, with a possible D match to TRBD1 (5 bases). The CDR3 is made up of 12 amino acids. Trimming pared 8 bases from V and 6 bases from J, leaving 10 bases between. Germline V gives CDR1 LNHNV, CDR2 YYDKDF (reference sequence). The chain's CDR3 is CATRQLDEKLFF. The CDR3 DNA is TGTGCCACCCGACAGTTAGATGAAAAACTGTTTTTT.

This clone was found once. The chain joins TRBV6-5 to TRBJ2-1; D gene ambiguous. The CDR3 consists of 11 residues. V dropped 3 bases and J dropped 8 bases, with 5 bases sitting between them. Germline V gene data show CDR1 as MNHEY and CDR2 as SVGAGI. The CDR3 protein is CASSYLDEQFF. CDR3 nucleotide sequence: TGTGCCAGCAGTTATCTTGATGAGCAGTTCTTC.

This chain links TRBV30 with TRBJ2-2; perhaps TRBD2 as D (5 bases). Germline CDR1 reads GTSNPN; CDR2 reads SVGIG (reference sequence). The CDR3 totals 11 residues. V lost 5 bases, J lost 7 bases, and 8 bases lay in between. This CDR3 is CAWGRGGELFF. CDR3 nucleotide sequence: TGTGCCTGGGGCCGGGGCGGGGAGCTGTTTTTT.

J is TRBJ2-7 and V is TRBV3-1 (or the pseudogene TRBV3-2), with D unclear. The CDR3 contains 11 residues. V dropped 4 bases and J dropped 6 bases, with 7 bases sitting between them. CDR1 is LGHDT, CDR2 YNNKEL, per germline (reference sequence). The CDR3 sequence is CASSLLFEQYF. For the CDR3, the DNA is TGTGCCAGCAGCCTCCTTTTCGAGCAGTACTTC.

The J gene is TRBJ1-3, the V gene TRBV20-1; a possible D gene is TRBD1 (5 bases). The V gene lost 2 bases and the J gene lost 9 bases, with 8 bases spanning the gap. CDR3 length equals 11 residues. The germline V gene has CDR1 DFQATT and CDR2 SNEGSKA (reference sequence). The CDR3 coding sequence is TGCAGTGCTAGAACCGGGGGCACCATATATTTT. Translating gives CSARTGGTIYF.

This rearrangement joins TRBV12-5 to TRBJ2-1, with 10 positions matching TRBD1. V trimming: 0 bases; J trimming: 8 bases; junction bases outside the gene matches: 10. This CDR3 region has 17 residues. The germline gives CDR1 LGHNT, CDR2 FRNRAP. This CDR3 is CASGLVVGQGRVDEQFF. CDR3 nucleotide sequence: TGTGCTAGTGGTTTGGTGGTGGGACAGGGGAGAGTGGATGAGCAGTTCTTC.

CDR3 in amino acids: CSADRVFGYTF. The CDR3 coding sequence is TGCAGTGCCGACAGGGTTTTTGGCTACACCTTC. The gene calls are TRBV20-1 and TRBJ1-2; 7 positions match TRBD1. V lost 6 bases to trimming and J lost 7 bases; unmatched junction nucleotides: 5. Germline-derived CDR1 and CDR2 are DFQATT and SNEGSKA (reference sequence). This CDR3 spans 11 amino acids.

In its sample, this clone was seen once. The rearrangement uses TRBV12-3 or TRBV12-4 and TRBJ1-1; D not certain. The CDR3 runs to 12 residues. V was clipped by 7 bases and J by 4 bases, with 10 bases between them. The CDR3 DNA reads as TGTGCCAGCACCTTCGAGGGCACTGAAGCTTTCTTT. Its translation is CASTFEGTEAFF.

This sequence joins TRBV2 and TRBJ1-2; maybe TRBD1 (6 bases). Germline V gene lookup returns CDR1 SNHLY and CDR2 FYNNEI. The CDR3 has 15 residues. V was cut by 6 bases and J by 5 bases, with 19 bases left in between. The chain's CDR3 is CASRSSGQQYYGYTF. CDR3 nucleotide sequence: TGTGCCAGCAGATCGTCCGGACAGCAATATTATGGCTACACCTTC.

The chain carries TRBV7-6 and TRBJ1-4; D is ambiguous. V shed 3 bases and J shed 0 bases, with 8 bases lying between them. Germline lookup yields CDR1 SGHVS and CDR2 FNYEAQ. The CDR3 has 15 amino acids. CDR3 in amino acids: CASSFLGATNEKLFF. CDR3 DNA: TGTGCCAGCAGCTTTCTCGGGGCAACTAATGAAAAACTGTTTTTT.

The chain recombines TRBV5-1 with TRBJ2-6; perhaps TRBD2 as D (6 bases). The V end lost 2 bases, the J end lost 3 bases, and 9 bases lay between the germline ends. From germline, CDR1 is SGHRS and CDR2 YFSETQ. The length of the CDR3 is 15 residues. The CDR3, as DNA: TGCGCCAGCAGCTTAGGGCGGGGTGGGGCCAACGTCCTGACTTTC. This codes for CASSLGRGGANVLTF. Full variable domain (missing parts from reference TRBV5-1 and TRBJ2-6): KAGVTQTPRYLIKTRGQQVTLSCSPISGHRSVSWYQQTPGQGLQFLFEYFSETQRNKGNFPGRFSGRQFSNSRSEMNVSTLELGDSALYLCASSLGRGGANVLTFGAGSRLTVL.

The chain uses TRBV18 and TRBJ1-1, with TRBD1 identical over 7 bases. CDR1 is KGHSH and CDR2 is LQKENI in the germline V gene. The CDR3 spans 17 residues. V was pared by 0 bases and J by 6 bases, with 13 bases of the junction left unmatched. The CDR3 sequence: CASSPPRTGVSNAEAFF. The CDR3 nucleotides are TGTGCCAGCTCACCACCGAGAACAGGGGTCTCAAACGCTGAAGCTTTCTTT. The full variable domain, with the rest looked up from reference TRBV18 and TRBJ1-1, is NAGVMQNPRHLVRRRGQEARLRCSPMKGHSHVYWYRQLPEEGLKFMVYLQKENIIDESGMPKERFSAEFPKEGPSILRIQQVVRGDSAAYFCASSPPRTGVSNAEAFFGQGTRLTVV.

The V gene is TRBV11-2, the J gene TRBJ1-1; D unclear. CDR1 and CDR2 from the germline V gene are SGHAT and FQNNGV. The CDR3 consists of 13 residues. Trimming cost V 4 bases and J 4 bases, with 10 bases left between them. The CDR3 nucleotides read TGTGCCAGCAGCTCGGATCGGAGCACTGAAGCTTTCTTT. It codes for CASSSDRSTEAFF.

This clone was seen a few times. This chain connects TRBV11-2 to TRBJ1-4; D perhaps matches TRBD1 (5 bases). CDR3 length: 13 residues. Deletions cut 4 bases from V and 10 bases from J, with 13 bases between. Per germline, CDR1 SGHAT and CDR2 FQNNGV. CDR3 loop: CASSSEPQGKLFF. The CDR3 DNA is TGTGCCAGCAGCTCAGAACCGCAGGGAAAACTGTTTTTT.

This chain joins TRBV7-8 and TRBJ1-4; D is undetermined. The length of the CDR3 is 16 residues. Trimming left V 5 bases short and J 0 bases short, with 13 bases between. The germline V gene has CDR1 SGHVS and CDR2 FQNEAQ. For the CDR3, the DNA is TGTGCCAGCAGCCAGCGGAGGCGCGCAACTAATGAAAAACTGTTTTTT. It yields the protein CASSQRRRATNEKLFF.

V gene TRBV5-5 combines with J gene TRBJ1-5; weak D call: TRBD1 (5 bases). V lost 0 bases to trimming and J lost 5 bases, with 9 bases between them. Germline CDR1 SGHKS, CDR2 YYEKEE (reference sequence). The CDR3 loop spans 14 amino acids. In DNA, the CDR3 is TGTGCCAGCAGCTTGGTGGGGGGGGATCAGCCCCAGCATTTT. Translating gives CASSLVGGDQPQHF. Supplemented by reference TRBV5-5 and TRBJ1-5, the full variable domain reads DAGVTQSPTHLIKTRGQQVTLRCSPISGHKSVSWYQQVLGQGPQFIFQYYEKEERGRGNFPDRFSARQFPNYSSELNVNALLLGDSALYLCASSLVGGDQPQHFGDGTRLSIL.

V is TRBV5-4 and J is TRBJ1-3; D possibly corresponds to TRBD1 (5 bases). Deletions cut 5 bases from V and 0 bases from J, with 9 bases between. Germline assignment: CDR1 SGHNT and CDR2 YYREEE (reference sequence). This CDR3 is built from 14 residues. For the CDR3, the DNA is TGTGCCAGCAGTTCGCAGGGCTCTGGAAACACCATATATTTT. Translation: CASSSQGSGNTIYF.

The rearrangement joins TRBV7-3 to TRBJ2-1; 8 nucleotides agree with TRBD2. After removal of 0 bases from V and 10 bases from J, the junction contained 5 bases not matched to a gene. The CDR3 contains 14 residues. In germline, CDR1 is SGHTA, CDR2 FQGTGA. The CDR3 DNA sequence: TGTGCCAGCAGCTTAACGAGTACTAGCGGCGAGCAGTTCTTC. Its protein product is CASSLTSTSGEQFF.

The genes are TRBV6-5 and TRBJ2-1; D is uncertain. The CDR3 spans 13 residues. Between the trimmed V and J ends, which lost 0 bases and 5 bases, there was a span of 5 bases. The germline V gene has CDR1 MNHEY and CDR2 SVGAGI. The CDR3 spells CASSYSPNNEQFF. For the CDR3, the DNA is TGTGCCAGCAGTTACTCCCCTAACAATGAGCAGTTCTTC.

V usage is TRBV7-2 and J usage is TRBJ2-3; D is unresolved. The CDR3 spans 11 residues. CDR1 is SGHTA, CDR2 FQGNSA, per germline. Trimming left V 3 bases short and J 5 bases short, with 3 bases between. The CDR3 sequence: CASSFIDTQYF. The CDR3 DNA reads as TGTGCCAGCAGCTTCATAGATACGCAGTATTTT.

This clone came up once. The chain couples TRBV6-5 to TRBJ1-1, with 8 bases aligning to TRBD1. Per the germline V gene, CDR1 is MNHEY and CDR2 is SVGAGI. V trimming: 4 bases; J trimming: 1 base; junction bases outside the gene matches: 2. The CDR3 runs to 14 residues. The CDR3, as DNA: TGTGCCAGCAGTTCGGGGACAGGGAACACTGAAGCTTTCTTT. Translation: CASSSGTGNTEAFF.

The J gene is TRBJ1-1, the V gene TRBV6-5; TRBD1 is a possible D gene (5 bases). Trimming took off 8 bases at V and 0 bases at J, with 10 bases between the two ends. The V gene's germline CDR1 is MNHEY and CDR2 SVGAGI. The CDR3 consists of 13 residues. This CDR3 is CASAGLMNTEAFF. The CDR3 nucleotides read TGTGCCAGCGCAGGGCTCATGAACACTGAAGCTTTCTTT.